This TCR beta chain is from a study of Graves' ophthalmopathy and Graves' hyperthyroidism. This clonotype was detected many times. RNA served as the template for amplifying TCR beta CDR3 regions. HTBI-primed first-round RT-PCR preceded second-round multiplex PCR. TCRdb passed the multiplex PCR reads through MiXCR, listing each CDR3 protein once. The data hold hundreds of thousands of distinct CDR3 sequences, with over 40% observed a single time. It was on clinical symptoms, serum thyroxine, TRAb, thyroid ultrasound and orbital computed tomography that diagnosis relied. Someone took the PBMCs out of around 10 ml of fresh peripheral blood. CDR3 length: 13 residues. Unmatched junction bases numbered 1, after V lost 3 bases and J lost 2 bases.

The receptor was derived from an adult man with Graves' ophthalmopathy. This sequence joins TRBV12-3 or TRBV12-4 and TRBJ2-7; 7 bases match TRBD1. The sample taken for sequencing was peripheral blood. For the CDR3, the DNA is TGTGCCAGCAGTTTGGGACAGCCCTACGAGCAGTACTTC. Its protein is CASSLGQPYEQYF.